Each of the 17 T cell receptor beta chains below was sequenced from the same sample in a study of blood T cell repertoires in COVID-19. Assay: immunoSEQ multiplex PCR; the TCRdb copy retains only in-frame clones and omits some. The repertoire holds around 100,000 clones, with around 85% as singletons. Sequencing was carried out using peripheral blood. All receptors derive from a woman aged 55 to 70 with acute or convalescent COVID-19.

V usage is TRBV3-1 (or the pseudogene TRBV3-2) and J usage is TRBJ2-7, with 10 positions matching TRBD2. The germline V gene has CDR1 LGHDT and CDR2 YNNKEL (reference sequence). The J segment lost 4 bases and the V segment lost 3 bases, leaving 12 bases of the junction unmatched. The length of the CDR3 is 17 residues. The CDR3: CASSHLGSGGGRYEQYF. As DNA, the CDR3 is TGTGCCAGCAGCCACCTAGGGAGCGGGGGGGGCAGGTACGAGCAGTACTTC.

The chain carries TRBV30 and TRBJ1-1; D remains unclear. Per germline, CDR1 GTSNPN and CDR2 SVGIG (reference sequence). Trimming left V 1 base short and J 6 bases short, with 12 bases between. The CDR3 is 13 amino acids. The CDR3 reads CAWSAGVGAEAFF. DNA of the CDR3: TGTGCCTGGAGTGCCGGCGTCGGGGCTGAAGCTTTCTTT. Full variable domain (missing parts from reference TRBV30 and TRBJ1-1): SQTIHQWPATLVQPVGSPLSLECTVEGTSNPNLYWYRQAAGRGLQLLFYSVGIGQISSEVPQNLSASRPQDRQFILSSKKLLLSDSGFYLCAWSAGVGAEAFFGQGTRLTVV.

The chain employs TRBV30 and TRBJ2-1, with a tentative D call TRBD1 (5 bases). The length of the CDR3 is 17 residues. The germline V and J ends were trimmed by 3 bases and 4 bases, with 22 bases remaining between them. Germline lookup yields CDR1 GTSNPN and CDR2 SVGIG (reference sequence). CDR3 in amino acids: CAWRDRTRTPQYNEQFF. The DNA of the CDR3 is TGTGCCTGGAGAGACCGCACCAGGACACCCCAGTACAATGAGCAGTTCTTC.

V and J are TRBV11-2 and TRBJ1-3; 7 positions agree with TRBD1. Germline trimming cut 4 bases from V and 0 bases from J; bases unmatched to any gene: 3. The CDR3 covers 15 residues. Per germline, CDR1 SGHAT and CDR2 FQNNGV. The CDR3 sequence is CASSSDRVSGNTIYF. The CDR3 DNA reads TGTGCCAGCAGCTCCGACAGGGTCTCTGGAAACACCATATATTTT.

The chain is built from TRBV5-6 and TRBJ1-2, with 11 bases identical to TRBD1. There are 14 residues in the CDR3. CDR1 is SGHDT, CDR2 YYEEEE, per germline. Trimming at V came to 3 bases and at J to 5 bases, leaving 3 bases not matched to a gene. Written as DNA, the CDR3 is TGTGCCAGCAGCTGGGACAGGGGGTCGTATGGCTACACCTTC. As protein: CASSWDRGSYGYTF.

V usage is TRBV6-5 and J usage is TRBJ1-1; the D gene is possibly TRBD1 (5 bases). V lost 6 bases and J lost 6, with 11 bases in between. CDR1 and CDR2 (germline): MNHEY, SVGAGI. The CDR3 is 12 amino acids. As DNA, the CDR3 is TGTGCCAGCAGACGCGGGACGGCTGAAGCTTTCTTT. The encoded protein is CASRRGTAEAFF.

The chain carries TRBV12-5 and TRBJ2-1; D is uncertain. V lost 3 bases, J lost 4 bases, and 7 bases lay in between. The CDR3 has 13 amino acids. Germline-derived CDR1 and CDR2 are LGHNT and FRNRAP. In DNA, the CDR3 is TGTGCTAGTGGTTTACGAGTTTACAATGAGCAGTTCTTC. It encodes CASGLRVYNEQFF.

The chain carries TRBV6-6 and TRBJ1-6; no definite D call. CDR1 and CDR2 from the germline V gene are MNHNY and SVGAGI (reference sequence). The CDR3 sequence is 12 residues long. Trimming cost V 2 bases and J 7 bases, with 3 bases left between them. The CDR3 nucleotides read TGTGCCAGCAGTTACCAAAATTCACCCCTCCACTTT. It codes for CASSYQNSPLHF.

CDR3 residues: CASSPGTGGNQPQHF. Here the CDR3 DNA reads TGTGCCAGCAGCCCTGGGACAGGGGGGAATCAGCCCCAGCATTTT. J is TRBJ1-5 and V is TRBV7-9, with 11 bases aligning to TRBD1. The germline gives CDR1 SEHNR, CDR2 FQNEAQ (reference sequence). The junction had 4 bases not matched to a gene; V was cut back by 5 bases and J by 4 bases. CDR3 length: 15 amino acids.

V gene TRBV18 combines with J gene TRBJ1-4; 10 bases fit TRBD1. CDR3 length: 15 amino acids. With 3 bases clipped from V and 7 bases from J, the junction kept 5 bases outside the gene matches. Germline lookup yields CDR1 KGHSH and CDR2 LQKENI. The CDR3 DNA reads TGTGCCAGCTCACCGGGACAGGGGTGGACTGAAAAACTGTTTTTT. It yields the protein CASSPGQGWTEKLFF.

The DNA for the CDR3 is TGTGCCAGCAGCTCCCACCGGCAGGTCTCCTACGAGCAGTACTTC. Translation gives CASSSHRQVSYEQYF. J is TRBJ2-7 and V is TRBV5-5; D is unclear. Trimming took off 3 bases at V and 0 bases at J, with 13 bases between the two ends. There are 15 residues in the CDR3. Germline assignment: CDR1 SGHKS and CDR2 YYEKEE (reference sequence).

This chain joins TRBV28 and TRBJ2-1; a possible D gene is TRBD2 (6 bases). Germline-derived CDR1 and CDR2 are MDHEN and SYDVKM. CDR3 length: 15 residues. Deletions cut 8 bases from V and 6 bases from J, with 20 bases between. CDR3 in DNA: TGTGCCAGCCTCCCTACCGCGGGGTGGGGCAATGAGCAGTTCTTC. Translated, it gives CASLPTAGWGNEQFF. The full variable domain, in which reference TRBV28 and TRBJ2-1 provide the parts outside the CDR3, is DVKVTQSSRYLVKRTGEKVFLECVQDMDHENMFWYRQDPGLGLRLIYFSYDVKMKEKGDIPEGYSVSREKKERFSLILESASTNQTSMYLCASLPTAGWGNEQFFGPGTRLTVL.

This clone was found once. The chain joins TRBV28 to TRBJ1-3; D uncertain. Trimming cost V 6 bases and J 1 base, with 19 bases left between them. The CDR3 spans 17 residues. Per the germline V gene, CDR1 is MDHEN and CDR2 is SYDVKM. CDR3 loop: CASSAIIGDESGNTIYF. The CDR3 DNA follows: TGTGCCAGCAGCGCAATTATCGGGGATGAGTCTGGAAACACCATATATTTT.

The chain couples TRBV4-3 to TRBJ1-2; D ambiguous. The CDR3 sequence is 15 residues long. Trimming pared 0 bases from V and 0 bases from J, leaving 8 bases between. Germline CDR1 is LGHNA and CDR2 is YSLEER. CDR3 bases: TGCGCCAGCAGCCAAGATTCGAGAACTAACTATGGCTACACCTTC. Translating gives CASSQDSRTNYGYTF.

The table lists this clone with a count of one. This chain links TRBV4-1 with TRBJ2-1; 16 bases map to TRBD2. From germline, CDR1 is MGHRA and CDR2 YSYEKL. Germline trimming cut 3 bases from V and 1 base from J; bases unmatched to any gene: 12. There are 21 residues in the CDR3. CDR3 loop: CASSQDGTSGGVPLSYNEQFF. CDR3 DNA: TGCGCCAGCAGCCAGGACGGGACTAGCGGGGGGGTCCCCCTTTCCTACAATGAGCAGTTCTTC.

CDR3 sequence: CASSSYRGSGVEQYF. The CDR3 DNA sequence: TGCGCCAGCAGCTCTTACAGGGGCTCTGGCGTCGAGCAGTACTTC. This chain uses TRBV5-1 with TRBJ2-7; 7 bases are a match to TRBD1. This CDR3 contains 15 residues. In germline, CDR1 is SGHRS, CDR2 YFSETQ. Losses at the gene ends were 3 bases for V and 6 bases for J; bases not matched to a gene: 12.

In its sample, this clone is medium-sized. V and J are TRBV28 and TRBJ1-4; TRBD1 is a possible D gene (5 bases). Trimming cost V 2 bases and J 5 bases, with 12 bases left between them. This CDR3 contains 15 residues. CDR1 and CDR2 from the germline V gene are MDHEN and SYDVKM. The CDR3 protein is CASSLSDSPNEKLFF. The CDR3 bases are TGTGCCAGCAGTTTAAGTGACAGCCCGAATGAAAAACTGTTTTTT. The variable domain in full, completed from reference TRBV28 and TRBJ1-4, reads DVKVTQSSRYLVKRTGEKVFLECVQDMDHENMFWYRQDPGLGLRLIYFSYDVKMKEKGDIPEGYSVSREKKERFSLILESASTNQTSMYLCASSLSDSPNEKLFFGSGTQLSVL.